This T cell receptor (beta chain) stems from a study of identifying expanded T cells in peripheral blood. Findings and caveats of the study: Clone count variance between roughly 2-week samples rose with total template count. Technical replicates showed around 1.2 changed clones; approximately 2 weeks roughly 16; four weeks 19.

About this clone itself: Its antigen is as yet unknown.

Clones were read by immunoSEQ multiplex PCR, and TCRdb kept only the in-frame ones, dropping some. The sample gives about 80,000 clones, roughly 90% of which show up once; less than 9.5% is in the top ten. Collection occurred without any documented infections or immune events in donors. The CDR3 is 20 amino acids. V was pared by 0 bases and J by 4 bases, with 16 bases of the junction left unmatched. The V gene's germline CDR1 is LGHNA and CDR2 YSLEER. This clonotype was sampled from a person aged 18-70 years in good health. The rearrangement uses TRBV4-3 and TRBJ1-5; TRBD1 matches at 9 bases. The sequenced material came from blood. CDR3 DNA sequence: TGCGCCAGCAGCCAAGATACCTACCCGTCACAGGGGGCATTGAATCAGCCCCAGCATTTT. Translated, it gives CASSQDTYPSQGALNQPQHF.